A single sample is the source of the 19 T cell receptor beta chains below, sequenced in a study of tumor-infiltrating lymphocytes in primary liver carcinoma. From unsorted bulk tissue weighing roughly 18-31 mg, DNA and RNA were co-extracted. TCR beta cDNA was prepared out of roughly 520 ng total RNA by means of a constant-region primer. Libraries of TCR beta came from three nested multiplex PCR rounds with slightly modified ARM-PCR. In the first two PCR rounds, TRBV1-TRBV30 forward primers were paired with a C-beta reverse primer, and each round lasted roughly 9 cycles. Using its own MiXCR run on the multiplex PCR reads, TCRdb lists one record per CDR3 protein. The sample yields just under 45,000 distinct CDR3 sequences, over 70% seen once. The sample consisted of liver tumor tissue from sampling region 2. The sample's subset: tumor region T2, inferior pole. These receptors originate from a man in his forties or fifties with primary liver carcinoma and hepatitis B virus infection.

Comment on this clonotype: Possible read error: a much larger clone is one base away. The rearrangement uses TRBV7-2 and TRBJ2-1; 11 nucleotides line up with TRBD2. CDR1 and CDR2 (germline): SGHTA, FQGNSA. The CDR3 is 15 amino acids. The chain's CDR3 is CASSVLAGADNEHFF. The DNA of the CDR3 is TGTGCCAGCAGCGTACTAGCGGGAGCGGACAATGAGCACTTCTTC.

Concerning this clonotype itself: Since the CDR3 does not end with the conserved phenylalanine or tryptophan, this likely comes from a read error. The DNA is omitted, as the CDR3 cannot be located on it reliably, and the CDR3 follows TCRdb's listing. The chain uses TRBV5-1 and TRBJ2-7; the table's D call of TRBD1 was not tested on the DNA. Germline loops: CDR1 SGHRS, CDR2 YFSETQ. The CDR3 is made up of 15 amino acids, end residues included. This chain's CDR3 is CASSLGPQSSYEQYL.

The CDR3 bases are TGTGCCAACAATCAACTAGCGGATTACAATGAGCAGTTCTTC. As protein: CANNQLADYNEQFF. The rearrangement links TRBV6-5 to TRBJ2-1; 8 bases agree with TRBD2. The CDR3 contains 14 residues. CDR1 is MNHEY and CDR2 is SVGAGI in the germline V gene. The J segment lost 4 bases and the V segment lost 10 bases, leaving 9 bases of the junction unmatched.

As to this clonotype: A read error may account for a junction end that differs from germline. The genes are TRBV6-5 and TRBJ1-1, with TRBD1 as a possible D gene (5 bases). This CDR3 contains 11 residues. Germline V gene lookup returns CDR1 MNHEY and CDR2 SVGAGI. The CDR3 sequence: CGSISGTEAFF. CDR3 bases: TGTGGCAGCATATCAGGGACTGAAGCTTTCTTT.

There are a few counts of this clonotype. One end of the junction fails to match germline, which may point to a read error. This sequence joins TRBV6-5 and TRBJ2-7, with TRBD2 identical over 8 bases. There are 15 residues in the CDR3. Germline V gives CDR1 MNHEY, CDR2 SVGAGI. The CDR3 is CVSSYRSGSSYEQYF. DNA of the CDR3: TGTGTCAGCAGTTATCGCAGCGGGAGCTCCTACGAGCAGTACTTC.

A word on this clonotype: A read error may account for a junction end that differs from germline. The chain is built from TRBV5-1 and TRBJ2-3; TRBD1 aligns across 8 bases. The CDR3 loop spans 18 amino acids. Germline V CDR1 and CDR2: SGHRS, YFSETQ. The CDR3 protein is CASSSGQGLRKTRDTQYF. The CDR3, as DNA: TGCGCCAGTAGCTCCGGACAGGGCCTCCGCAAAACAAGAGATACGCAGTATTTT.

This clonotype has just one count. The germline gene is not matched at one end of the junction; a read error may be the cause. The chain couples TRBV4-1 to TRBJ1-5; possibly TRBD1 for D (6 bases). Germline CDR1 MGHRA, CDR2 YSYEKL. This CDR3 contains 15 residues. The chain's CDR3 is CASNPQGNNNEPQHF. The CDR3 region has the DNA TGCGCCAGCAACCCTCAGGGGAATAACAATGAGCCACAGCATTTT.

This clonotype was seen a single time. The V call is TRBV5-4, the J call TRBJ2-4, with 7 bases identical to TRBD1. Unmatched junction bases numbered 14, after V lost 5 bases and J lost 9 bases. The CDR3 spans 15 residues. From germline, CDR1 is SGHNT and CDR2 YYREEE (reference sequence). In DNA form, the CDR3 reads TGTGCCAGCAGTTTGAAAGGGGGCAGGAGAATCATTCAGTACTTC. Translated, it gives CASSLKGGRRIIQYF. The complete variable domain, with remaining parts taken from reference TRBV5-4 and TRBJ2-4, reads ETGVTQSPTHLIKTRGQQVTLRCSSQSGHNTVSWYQQALGQGPQFIFQYYREEENGRGNFPPRFSGLQFPNYSSELNVNALELDDSALYLCASSLKGGRRIIQYFGAGTRLSVL.

This clonotype was observed at least ten times. The CDR3, as DNA: TGCAGCGTCTCCAGGACTAGCGGCTCGAGCTCCTACAATGAGCAGTTCTTC. Translating it yields CSVSRTSGSSSYNEQFF. The genes are TRBV29-1 and TRBJ2-1; 10 bases line up with TRBD2. Germline V lookup: CDR1 SQVTM, CDR2 ANQGSEA. The CDR3 sequence is 17 residues long. V shed 6 bases and J 0 bases; nucleotides not matched to a gene: 11.

Regarding this clonotype: Germline and junction disagree at one end, which may indicate a read error. The V gene is TRBV7-9, the J gene TRBJ2-5; weak D call: TRBD2 (5 bases). This CDR3 comprises 14 residues. Looked up from germline, CDR1 is SEHNR and CDR2 is FQNEAQ (reference sequence). In nucleotides, the CDR3 is TGTGCCAGCAGCTTATCCATGGGAGAAGAGGCCCAGTACTTC. Its translation: CASSLSMGEEAQYF.

About this clonotype itself: The junction does not match germline at one end; this may be a read error. The chain uses TRBV11-2 and TRBJ2-1; TRBD2 matches 7 bases. This CDR3 is built from 15 residues. Germline-derived CDR1 and CDR2 are SGHAT and FQNNGV. The CDR3, as DNA: TGTGCCTGCAGCTTTAGCGGGTCACTCGACAATGAGCAGTCCTTC. Residues: CACSFSGSLDNEQSF.

Notes on this clonotype: An end of the junction does not agree with germline; a read error may underlie this. This chain links TRBV12-3 or TRBV12-4 with TRBJ1-4; D is perhaps TRBD1 (6 bases). CDR3 size: 14 residues. As DNA, the CDR3 is TGTGTCAGCAGTGTATCAGGGGTTAGTGAAAAACTGTTTTTT. This gives the protein CVSSVSGVSEKLFF.

As regards this clonotype: The missing conserved phenylalanine or tryptophan at the end of this CDR3 makes a read error likely. The gene calls are TRBV12-3 or TRBV12-4 and TRBJ2-3; 8 bases line up with TRBD1. The ends lost 7 bases at V and 1 base at J; junction bases unmatched: 10. The CDR3 totals 16 residues. The CDR3 region is CASNLGQGGGTDTQYV. For the CDR3, the DNA is TGTGCCAGCAACCTCGGACAGGGAGGAGGCACAGATACGCAGTATGTT.

This clonotype ranks as medium-sized. The V and J genes are TRBV28 and TRBJ2-4, with unresolved D. CDR1 and CDR2 (germline): MDHEN, SYDVKM. The CDR3 is 11 residues long. V lost 4 bases to trimming and J lost 10 bases, with 8 bases between them. CDR3 DNA: TGTGCCAGCAGTTCGGTACTTATTCAGTACTTC. Translation: CASSSVLIQYF.

For this clonotype: A read error is likely, as this CDR3 ends without the conserved phenylalanine or tryptophan. J is TRBJ2-5 and V is TRBV29-1, with TRBD1 as a possible D gene (6 bases). This CDR3 contains 14 residues. Germline lookup yields CDR1 SQVTM and CDR2 ANQGSEA. The chain's CDR3 is CSSRTASFQETQYL. CDR3 sequence (DNA): TGCAGTTCTAGGACAGCATCGTTTCAAGAGACCCAGTACCTC.

A single count supports this clonotype. This chain uses TRBV4-2 with TRBJ2-3, with D perhaps TRBD1 (7 bases). Germline V lookup: CDR1 LGHNA, CDR2 YNFKEQ. CDR3 length: 14 amino acids. Deletions cut 3 bases from V and 8 bases from J, with 15 bases between. CDR3 in DNA: TGTGCCAGCAGCCAGGGTCAGGGGGGAGTTACGCAGTATTTT. Translated, it gives CASSQGQGGVTQYF.

In regard to this clonotype: As the CDR3 is not closed by the conserved phenylalanine or tryptophan, this likely results from a read error. The limits of the CDR3 on the DNA are not certain, so only TCRdb's listed CDR3 is given. The chain uses TRBV29-1 and TRBJ1-1; the table's D call of TRBD1 was not tested on the DNA. CDR1 SQVTM and CDR2 ANQGSEA come from the germline V gene. Both ends counted, the CDR3 spans 12 residues. This CDR3 reads CSTIGQGTEACI.

With respect to this clonotype: The germline gene is not matched at one end of the junction; a read error may be the cause. The chain uses TRBV30 and TRBJ2-7; a possible D gene is TRBD1 (5 bases). This CDR3 comprises 15 residues. Germline CDR1 GTSNPN, CDR2 SVGIG (reference sequence). The CDR3: CVWSLQAVGTYEQYF. The CDR3 DNA is TGTGTCTGGAGCCTACAGGCAGTGGGAACCTACGAGCAGTACTTC.

The sample holds many counts of this clonotype. The gene calls are TRBV6-2 or TRBV6-3 and TRBJ2-2, with 10 bases identical to TRBD1. V lost 7 bases to trimming and J lost 7 bases; unmatched junction nucleotides: 3. There are 13 residues in the CDR3. Looked up from germline, CDR1 is MNHEY and CDR2 is SVGEGT. The CDR3 nucleotides read TGTGCCAGCATGGACAGGGGGGGCGGGGAGCTGTTTTTT. It is translated as CASMDRGGGELFF.